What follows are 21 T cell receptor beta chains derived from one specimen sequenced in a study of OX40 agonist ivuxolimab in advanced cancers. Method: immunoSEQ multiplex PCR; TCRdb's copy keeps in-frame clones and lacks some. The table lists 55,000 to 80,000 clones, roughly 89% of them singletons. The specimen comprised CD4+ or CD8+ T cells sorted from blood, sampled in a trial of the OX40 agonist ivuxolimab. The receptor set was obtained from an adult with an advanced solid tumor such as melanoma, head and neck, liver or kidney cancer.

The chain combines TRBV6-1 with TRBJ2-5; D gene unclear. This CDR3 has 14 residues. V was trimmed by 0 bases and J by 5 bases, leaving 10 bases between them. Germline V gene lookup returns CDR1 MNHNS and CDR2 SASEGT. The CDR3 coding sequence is TGTGCCAGCAGTGAAGCTGGGGTAGGGGAGACCCAGTACTTC. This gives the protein CASSEAGVGETQYF.

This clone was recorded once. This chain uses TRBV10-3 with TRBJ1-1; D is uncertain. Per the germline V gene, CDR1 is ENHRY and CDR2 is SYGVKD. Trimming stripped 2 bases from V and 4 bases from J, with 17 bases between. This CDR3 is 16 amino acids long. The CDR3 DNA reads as TGTGCCATCAGTGAGCTCGCGCCAGCCCGGCCCACTGAAGCTTTCTTT. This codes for CAISELAPARPTEAFF.

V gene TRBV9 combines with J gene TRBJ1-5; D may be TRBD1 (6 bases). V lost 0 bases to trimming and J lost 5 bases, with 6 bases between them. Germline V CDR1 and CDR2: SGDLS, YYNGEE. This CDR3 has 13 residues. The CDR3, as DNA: TGTGCCAGCAGCGTAGGGACAGATCAGCCCCAGCATTTT. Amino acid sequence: CASSVGTDQPQHF.

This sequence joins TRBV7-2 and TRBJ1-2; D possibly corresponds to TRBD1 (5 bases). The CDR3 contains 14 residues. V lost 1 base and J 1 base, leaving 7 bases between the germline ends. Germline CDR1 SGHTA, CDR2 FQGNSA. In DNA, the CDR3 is TGTGCCAGCAGCTTAGGACAGAATAACTATGGCTACACCTTC. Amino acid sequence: CASSLGQNNYGYTF.

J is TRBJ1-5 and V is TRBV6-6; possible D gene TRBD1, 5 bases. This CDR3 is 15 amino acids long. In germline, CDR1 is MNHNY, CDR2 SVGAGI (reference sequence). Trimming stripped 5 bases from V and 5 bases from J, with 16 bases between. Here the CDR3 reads CASSTIDGTDQPQHF. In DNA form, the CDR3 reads TGTGCCAGCAGTACGATCGACGGGACTGATCAGCCCCAGCATTTT.

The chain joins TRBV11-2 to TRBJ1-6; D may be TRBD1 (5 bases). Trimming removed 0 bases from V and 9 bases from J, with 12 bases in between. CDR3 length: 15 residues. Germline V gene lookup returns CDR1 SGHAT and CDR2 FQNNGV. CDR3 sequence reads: CASSLEGGGTSPLHF. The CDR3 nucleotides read TGTGCCAGCAGCTTAGAGGGGGGTGGTACTTCACCCCTCCACTTT.

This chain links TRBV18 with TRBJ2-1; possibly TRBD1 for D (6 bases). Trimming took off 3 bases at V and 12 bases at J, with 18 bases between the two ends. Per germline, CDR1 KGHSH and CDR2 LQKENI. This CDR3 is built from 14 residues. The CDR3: CASSPSGQHRGQFF. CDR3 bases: TGTGCCAGCTCACCGTCCGGACAGCACCGGGGGCAGTTCTTC.

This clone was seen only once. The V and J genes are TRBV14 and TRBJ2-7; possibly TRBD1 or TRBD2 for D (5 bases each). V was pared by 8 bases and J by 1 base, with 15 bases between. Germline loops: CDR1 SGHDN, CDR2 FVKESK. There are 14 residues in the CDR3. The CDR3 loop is CASRWGPFSYEQYF. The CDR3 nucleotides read TGTGCCAGCCGTTGGGGACCATTTTCCTACGAGCAGTACTTC.

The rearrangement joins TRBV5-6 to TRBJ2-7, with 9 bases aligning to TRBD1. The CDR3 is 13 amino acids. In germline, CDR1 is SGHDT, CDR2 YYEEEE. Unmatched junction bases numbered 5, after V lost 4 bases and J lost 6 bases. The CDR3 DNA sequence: TGTGCCAGCAGCCTCAGGACAGGGGTCGAGCAGTACTTC. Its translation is CASSLRTGVEQYF.

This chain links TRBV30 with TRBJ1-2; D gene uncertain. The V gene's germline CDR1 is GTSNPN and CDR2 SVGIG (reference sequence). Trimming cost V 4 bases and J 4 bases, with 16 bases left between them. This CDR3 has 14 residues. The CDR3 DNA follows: TGTGCCTGGACCCCTCGTGGGGTTTTCTATGGCTACACCTTC. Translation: CAWTPRGVFYGYTF.

The CDR3: CASSWEGLNYGYTF. CDR3 bases: TGCGCCAGCAGCTGGGAAGGTTTAAACTATGGCTACACCTTC. V and J are TRBV5-1 and TRBJ1-2; D is undetermined. Trimming left V 3 bases short and J 2 bases short, with 11 bases between. CDR1 SGHRS and CDR2 YFSETQ come from the germline V gene. The CDR3 covers 14 residues.

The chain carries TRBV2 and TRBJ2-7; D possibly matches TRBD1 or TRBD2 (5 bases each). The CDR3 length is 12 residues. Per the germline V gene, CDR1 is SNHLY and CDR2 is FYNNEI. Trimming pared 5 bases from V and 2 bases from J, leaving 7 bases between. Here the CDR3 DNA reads TGTGCCAGCAGTCAGGGAGCCTACGAGCAGTACTTC. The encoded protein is CASSQGAYEQYF.

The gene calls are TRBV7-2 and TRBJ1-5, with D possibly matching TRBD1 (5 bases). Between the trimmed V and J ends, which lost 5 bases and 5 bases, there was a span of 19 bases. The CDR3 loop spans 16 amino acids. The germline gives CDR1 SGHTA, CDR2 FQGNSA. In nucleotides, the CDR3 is TGTGCCAGCAGCCCCAGGGTGGCGGCGGGGTATCAGCCCCAGCATTTT. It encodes CASSPRVAAGYQPQHF.

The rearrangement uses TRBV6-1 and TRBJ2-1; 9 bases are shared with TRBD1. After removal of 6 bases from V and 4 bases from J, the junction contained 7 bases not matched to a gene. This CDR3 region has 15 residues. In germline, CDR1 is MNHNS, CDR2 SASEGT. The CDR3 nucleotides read TGTGCCAGCAGAAGAGGGACAGGGTCGTACAATGAGCAGTTCTTC. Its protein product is CASRRGTGSYNEQFF.

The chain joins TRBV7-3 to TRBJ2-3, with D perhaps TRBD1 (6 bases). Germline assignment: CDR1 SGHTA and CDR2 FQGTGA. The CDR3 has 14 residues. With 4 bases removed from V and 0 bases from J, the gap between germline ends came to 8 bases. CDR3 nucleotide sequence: TGTGCCAGCAGCTGGACAGTTAGCACAGATACGCAGTATTTT. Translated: CASSWTVSTDTQYF. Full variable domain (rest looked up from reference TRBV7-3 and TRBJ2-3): GAGVSQTPSNKVTEKGKYVELRCDPISGHTALYWYRQSLGQGPEFLIYFQGTGAADDSGLPNDRFFAVRPEGSVSTLKIQRTERGDSAVYLCASSWTVSTDTQYFGPGTRLTVL.

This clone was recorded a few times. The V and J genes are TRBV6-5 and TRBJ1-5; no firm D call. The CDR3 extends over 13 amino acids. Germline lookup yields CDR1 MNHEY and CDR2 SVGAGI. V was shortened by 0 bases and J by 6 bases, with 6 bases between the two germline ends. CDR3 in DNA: TGTGCCAGCAGTTACTCGAAGGGTCAGCCCCAGCATTTT. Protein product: CASSYSKGQPQHF.

The CDR3 region has the DNA TGTGCCAGCAGGGAAGCGGGACACCGAGAGTCACCCCTCCACTTT. It is translated as CASREAGHRESPLHF. The chain joins TRBV28 to TRBJ1-6; D is possibly TRBD1 (6 bases). Trimming took 6 bases from V and 10 from J, leaving 19 bases between them. CDR1 and CDR2 (germline): MDHEN, SYDVKM. The CDR3 has 15 residues.

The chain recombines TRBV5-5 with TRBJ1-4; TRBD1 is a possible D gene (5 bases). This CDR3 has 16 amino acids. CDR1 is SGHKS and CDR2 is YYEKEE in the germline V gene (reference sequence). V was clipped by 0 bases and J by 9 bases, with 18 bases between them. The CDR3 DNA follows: TGTGCCAGCAGCTTGGCCCCCGAGACAGCCAGGCAAAAACTGTTTTTT. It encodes CASSLAPETARQKLFF.

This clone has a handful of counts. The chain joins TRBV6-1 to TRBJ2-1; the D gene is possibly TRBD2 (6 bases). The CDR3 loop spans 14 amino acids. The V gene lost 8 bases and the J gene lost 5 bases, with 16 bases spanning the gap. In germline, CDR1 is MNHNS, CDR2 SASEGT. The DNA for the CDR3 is TGTGCCAGCTCACTTCGGGGGTTCGACAATGAGCAGTTCTTC. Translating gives CASSLRGFDNEQFF.

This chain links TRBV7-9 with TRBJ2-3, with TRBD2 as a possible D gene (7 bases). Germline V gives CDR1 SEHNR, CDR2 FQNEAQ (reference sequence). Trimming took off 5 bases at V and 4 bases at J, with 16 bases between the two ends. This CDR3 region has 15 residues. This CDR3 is CASSPKGGAADTQYF. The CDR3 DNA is TGTGCCAGCAGCCCAAAGGGGGGGGCTGCAGATACGCAGTATTTT.

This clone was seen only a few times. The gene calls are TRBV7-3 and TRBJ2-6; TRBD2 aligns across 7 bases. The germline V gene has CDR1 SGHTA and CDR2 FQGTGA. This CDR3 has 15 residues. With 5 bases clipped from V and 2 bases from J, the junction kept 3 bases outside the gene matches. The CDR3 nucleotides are TGTGCCAGCAGCCCCGCGGGGGCTGGGGCCAACGTCCTGACTTTC. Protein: CASSPAGAGANVLTF.